These T cell receptor beta chains were read from a single sample in a study of blood T cell repertoires in COVID-19. Measured with immunoSEQ multiplex PCR; TCRdb has only the in-frame clones, and not every one. The repertoire holds a few hundred thousand clones, with 86% as singletons. The sequencing sample was made of peripheral blood. These receptor sequences come from a man younger than 45 who had recovered from COVID-19. Both conserved end residues are part of each CDR3. The D gene is left open where the match is weak. A row's size may be missing; if present it is once, few, many or a size class.

>TRBD1|TRBJ1-2|-|TRBV3-1/TRBV3-2
CASSLGQSYGYTF
TGTGCCAGCAGCTTGGGACAGAGCTATGGCTACACCTTC
>-|TRBJ1-3|-|TRBV6-5
CASSYQDRYSGNTIYF
TGTGCCAGCAGTTACCAGGACAGATACTCTGGAAACACCATATATTTT
>TRBD1|TRBJ2-2|-|TRBV19
CASSPPDRVSTGELFF
TGTGCCAGTAGTCCACCGGACAGGGTGTCCACCGGGGAGCTGTTTTTT
>-|TRBJ1-1|-|TRBV7-2
CASSPAGLNTEAFF
TGTGCCAGCAGCCCGGCGGGTCTGAACACTGAAGCTTTCTTT
>-|TRBJ1-2|-|TRBV18
CASSPQQGLAYGYTF
TGTGCCAGCTCACCGCAGCAGGGTCTGGCCTATGGCTACACCTTC
>-|TRBJ1-1|-|TRBV5-1
CASSLRDMNTEAFF
TGCGCCAGCAGCTTGCGGGACATGAACACTGAAGCTTTCTTT
>-|TRBJ2-7|-|TRBV6-5
CASSSVRSYTLEQYF
TGTGCCAGCAGTTCGGTCCGGTCCTATACCCTCGAGCAGTACTTC
>TRBD1|TRBJ1-5|-|TRBV7-9
CASSVSGQGGQPQHF
TGTGCCAGCAGCGTAAGCGGACAGGGTGGACAGCCCCAGCATTTT
>-|TRBJ2-3|-|TRBV6-4
CASSRGISTDTQYF
TGTGCCAGCAGTCGGGGGATCAGCACAGATACGCAGTATTTT
>TRBD1|TRBJ2-6|-|TRBV19
CASSISGRGLPGANVLTF
TGTGCCAGTAGTATTTCAGGCAGGGGGCTTCCTGGGGCCAACGTCCTGACTTTC
>-|TRBJ2-7|-|TRBV7-6
CASSRGGAREQYF
TGTGCCAGCAGTAGGGGGGGGGCCAGGGAGCAGTACTTC
>TRBD2|TRBJ2-2|once|TRBV5-4
CASSSAGVNTGELFF
TGTGCCAGCAGCTCAGCGGGGGTTAACACCGGGGAGCTGTTTTTT
>-|TRBJ2-6|-|TRBV5-1
CASSSQGRARSGANVLTF
TGCGCCAGCAGCTCGCAGGGGAGGGCACGCTCTGGGGCCAACGTCCTGACTTTC
>-|TRBJ2-2|-|TRBV18
CASSIGRRADAGELFF
TGTGCCAGCTCCATAGGGAGGAGGGCGGACGCCGGGGAGCTGTTTTTT
>TRBD1|TRBJ1-1|-|TRBV11-2
CASSPWDRGWSREAFF
TGTGCCAGCAGCCCTTGGGACAGGGGCTGGTCGAGGGAAGCTTTCTTT
>TRBD1|TRBJ2-7|-|TRBV19
CASSRDRGYEQYF
TGTGCCAGTAGCCGGGACAGGGGGTACGAGCAGTACTTC
>TRBD1|TRBJ1-2|-|TRBV3-1/TRBV3-2
CASSDTGGGYGYTF
TGTGCCAGCTCAGATACAGGGGGAGGCTATGGCTACACCTTC
>TRBD1|TRBJ1-5|-|TRBV6-5
CASSYGGQGNQPQHF
TGTGCCAGCAGTTACGGAGGACAGGGCAATCAGCCCCAGCATTTT
>TRBD2|TRBJ2-7|few|TRBV6-2/TRBV6-3
CASSGTSFYEQYF
TGTGCCAGTAGCGGGACTAGTTTCTACGAGCAGTACTTC
>-|TRBJ2-7|-|TRBV5-1
CASGKGVGEQYF
TGCGCCAGCGGCAAAGGGGTGGGCGAGCAGTACTTC
>-|TRBJ1-2|-|TRBV4-3
CASSQDAGALGYGYTF
TGCGCCAGCAGCCAAGATGCTGGGGCGCTGGGCTATGGCTACACCTTC
>-|TRBJ2-2|-|TRBV19
CASTRWGVTGELFF
TGTGCCAGTACCAGGTGGGGGGTCACCGGGGAGCTGTTTTTT
>-|TRBJ2-7|-|TRBV19
CASSTGTGSYEQYF
TGTGCCAGTAGTACAGGGACTGGCTCCTACGAGCAGTACTTC
>TRBD1|TRBJ1-5|-|TRBV27
CASSLRDRGQPQHF
TGTGCCAGCAGTTTACGGGACAGGGGTCAGCCCCAGCATTTT
>-|TRBJ2-1|-|TRBV5-5
CASSFQEYNEQFF
TGTGCCAGCAGCTTCCAGGAATACAATGAGCAGTTCTTC
>TRBD1|TRBJ2-7|-|TRBV6-2/TRBV6-3
CASSYSTGSSYF
TGTGCCAGCAGTTACTCGACAGGGTCCTCGTACTTC
>-|TRBJ1-2|-|TRBV6-4
CASSPTDRMDYGYTF
TGTGCCAGCAGCCCCACGGACAGAATGGACTATGGCTACACCTTC
>-|TRBJ1-2|-|TRBV27
CASSLIPSGGYTF
TGTGCCAGCAGTTTAATCCCGTCGGGTGGCTACACCTTC
>TRBD2|TRBJ2-3|-|TRBV4-3
CASSQVASGGGTDTQYF
TGCGCCAGCAGCCAAGTGGCTAGCGGGGGGGGCACAGATACGCAGTATTTT
>TRBD1|TRBJ1-6|-|TRBV2
CASTRQGANSYNSPLHF
TGTGCCAGCACCAGACAGGGGGCAAACTCCTATAATTCACCCCTCCACTTT
>-|TRBJ2-1|few|TRBV4-3
CASSHSKGDEQFF
TGCGCCAGCAGCCATTCCAAGGGGGATGAGCAGTTCTTC
>TRBD2|TRBJ2-3|-|TRBV7-2
CASSLTSGGSTDTQYF
TGTGCCAGCAGCCTCACTAGCGGGGGGAGCACAGATACGCAGTATTTT
>-|TRBJ1-5|-|TRBV29-1
CSVALEANQPQHF
TGCAGCGTCGCTCTGGAGGCCAATCAGCCCCAGCATTTT
>-|TRBJ1-4|-|TRBV6-5
CASNNPGRLNEKLFF
TGTGCCAGCAACAATCCAGGGCGACTTAATGAAAAACTGTTTTTT
>TRBD2|TRBJ2-3|-|TRBV6-5
CAIKTRRGGTDTQYF
TGTGCCATCAAAACTAGGCGGGGGGGCACAGATACGCAGTATTTT
>-|TRBJ2-3|-|TRBV28
CASSFVPADTQYF
TGTGCCAGCAGTTTCGTGCCGGCAGATACGCAGTATTTT
>-|TRBJ1-2|-|TRBV18
CASSGTAGYGYTF
TGTGCCAGCTCCGGGACTGCCGGCTATGGCTACACCTTC
>TRBD2|TRBJ2-1|-|TRBV19
CASNPGLAHYNEQFF
TGTGCCAGTAACCCGGGACTAGCGCATTACAATGAGCAGTTCTTC
>-|TRBJ1-2|-|TRBV24-1
CATSGQGHGYGYTF
TGTGCCACCAGTGGGCAGGGTCATGGCTATGGCTACACCTTC
>-|TRBJ1-2|once|TRBV12-3/TRBV12-4
CASSLGDRYGYTF
TGTGCCAGCAGTTTAGGAGATCGGTATGGCTACACCTTC
>TRBD1|TRBJ1-2|-|TRBV7-6
CASSSRDRDYGYTF
TGTGCCAGCAGCTCCCGGGACAGGGACTATGGCTACACCTTC
>-|TRBJ1-2|-|TRBV5-6
CASSLGGPFYGYTF
TGTGCCAGCAGCTTGGGGGGCCCTTTCTATGGCTACACCTTC
>TRBD1|TRBJ1-1|-|TRBV4-2
CASSQARDRGTEAFF
TGTGCCAGCAGCCAAGCGAGGGACAGGGGCACTGAAGCTTTCTTT
>-|TRBJ2-2|once|TRBV6-5
CATQGTGELFF
TGTGCGACCCAGGGAACCGGGGAGCTGTTTTTT
>-|TRBJ2-2|-|TRBV18
CASSTAGLNTGELFF
TGTGCCAGCTCGACGGCGGGGCTTAACACCGGGGAGCTGTTTTTT
>-|TRBJ1-1|-|TRBV7-8
CASSLWGMDTEAFF
TGTGCCAGCAGTTTGTGGGGCATGGACACTGAAGCTTTCTTT
>-|TRBJ2-7|-|TRBV3-1/TRBV3-2
CASSGQPSSYEQYF
TGTGCCAGCAGCGGACAGCCGTCCTCCTACGAGCAGTACTTC
>TRBD1|TRBJ2-3|once|TRBV10-1
CASRGQGADTQYF
TGCGCCAGCAGGGGACAGGGGGCAGATACGCAGTATTTT
>TRBD2|TRBJ2-2|-|TRBV24-1
CATTSGGIPGELFF
TGTGCCACGACTAGCGGGGGGATCCCCGGGGAGCTGTTTTTT